This TCR beta chain appears in the sequencing data of a study of graft-versus-host responses after intestinal transplantation. V trimming: 3 bases; J trimming: 6 bases; junction bases outside the gene matches: 10. From germline, CDR1 is KGHSH and CDR2 LQKENI. CDR3 length: 15 amino acids. TCRdb's table, derived via immunoSEQ multiplex PCR, lists solely in-frame clones and lacks some. The sample lists around 110,000 clones, roughly 87% occurring once. Regarding this clone: The target antigen is unknown.

This TCR came from a human donor who was the organ donor for an intestinal transplant. The chain carries TRBV18 and TRBJ1-1, with TRBD1 matching over 7 bases. This sample comprised unstimulated CD4+ T cells sorted from spleen or lymph node cells, obtained before transplant. DNA of the CDR3: TGTGCCAGCTCACCCAGGGGGGGGGCTGGATCTGAAGCTTTCTTT. Translating it yields CASSPRGGAGSEAFF.